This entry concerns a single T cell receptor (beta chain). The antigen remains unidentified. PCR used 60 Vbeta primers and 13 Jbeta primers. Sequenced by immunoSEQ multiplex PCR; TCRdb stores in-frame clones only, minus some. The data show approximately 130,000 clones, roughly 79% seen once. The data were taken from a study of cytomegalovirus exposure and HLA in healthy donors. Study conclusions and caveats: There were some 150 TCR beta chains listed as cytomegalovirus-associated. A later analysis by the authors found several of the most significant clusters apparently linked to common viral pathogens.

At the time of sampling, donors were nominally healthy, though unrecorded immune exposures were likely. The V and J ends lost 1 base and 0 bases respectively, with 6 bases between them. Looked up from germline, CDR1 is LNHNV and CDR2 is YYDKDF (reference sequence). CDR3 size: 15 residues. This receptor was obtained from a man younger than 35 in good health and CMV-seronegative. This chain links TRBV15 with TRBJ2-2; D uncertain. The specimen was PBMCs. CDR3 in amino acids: CATSRVIANTGELFF. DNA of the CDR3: TGTGCCACCAGCAGAGTGATAGCGAACACCGGGGAGCTGTTTTTT.